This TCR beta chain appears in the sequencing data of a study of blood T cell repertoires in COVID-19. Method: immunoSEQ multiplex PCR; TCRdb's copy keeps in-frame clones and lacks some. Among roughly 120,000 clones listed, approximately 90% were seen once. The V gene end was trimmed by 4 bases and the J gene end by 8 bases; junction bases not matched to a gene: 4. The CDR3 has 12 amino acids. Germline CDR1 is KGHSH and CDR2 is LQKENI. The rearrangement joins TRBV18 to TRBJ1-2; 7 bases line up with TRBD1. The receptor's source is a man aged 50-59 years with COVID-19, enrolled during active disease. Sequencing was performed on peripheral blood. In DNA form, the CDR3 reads TGTGCCAGCTCACGACAGGGCCGCGGCTACACCTTC. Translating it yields CASSRQGRGYTF.